This TCR beta chain was documented in a study of blood T cell repertoires in COVID-19 (dated by TCRdb to 2019 to 2021). Notes on the research overall: Samples covering the acute and convalescent phases of COVID-19 were provided by collaborators in the United States, Italy and Spain. The material from the prospective study consisted of cDNA or gDNA derived from T cells, B-cell-depleted T cells, or PBMCs. Subjects who had been exposed to COVID-19, were actively infected with it, or had recovered from it provided the deeply sampled blood TCRbeta repertoires that made up the dataset. The repertoires were made available in a free public database intended to serve as a resource for research on the immune response to SARS-CoV-2. The samples were drawn from the first 160 participants of the ongoing ImmuneRACE study and from under 1,500 subjects provided by 6 global collaborators. Sample metadata almost always included a de-identified subject ID, COVID-19 status, age in years and sex. Where available, HLA class I and class II types were taken from metadata supplied by the sample provider and were not determined by assay-based typing. General conclusions and limits of the study: The quantity of clinical and demographic metadata differed by source and by participant and was supplied without curation.

About this clone itself: Its antigen remains undetermined. No quality values exist for individual bases; no much larger clone is one base distant. Different DNA sequences within this sample yield the same CDR3.

Each collaborating institution followed its own protocols to collect whole blood in K2EDTA tubes. For TCRbeta analysis, collaborators shipped samples as frozen whole blood, isolated PBMCs, or DNA extracted from either of those sample types. TCRbeta CDR3 regions were amplified from genomic DNA by means of the immunoSEQ Assay, a bias-controlled multiplex PCR. On the authors' methods: Within the assay, amplification of reference gene primers was used to estimate how many nucleated cells each sample contained. To quantify the absolute abundance of each unique TCRbeta CDR3 rearrangement, sequence reads were collapsed and filtered. For each sample, productive Simpson clonality was calculated by taking the square root of Simpson's diversity index across productive rearrangements. TCRdb holds this immuneACCESS table with in-frame rearrangements only. Some clones are missing; in checked studies, unresolved V genes explain under half, and the rest has no known cause. The DNA gave D and trimming, while V, J and clone size come from that table. This sample holds more than 150,000 clones; less than 90% were observed only once. Around 21% of the sample is taken by the ten largest.

The clonotype was recovered from a man in his sixties or seventies with active or convalescent COVID-19. Material for sequencing was peripheral blood.

The CDR3 reads CASSPGGGNEKLFF. In nucleotides, the sequence is TGTGCCAGCAGCCCAGGGGGCGGTAATGAAAAACTGTTTTTT. Rearrangement joined TRBV5-4 to TRBJ1-4, with TRBD1 matching 8 junction bases. Spanning cysteine to phenylalanine, the CDR3 consists of 14 amino acids. Only the CDR3 portion is preserved as DNA: 42 bases, with reading frame beginning at the first base. V is pruned by 4 bases and J by 4 bases, leaving 3 bases of the junction without a gene match. Sequences SGHNT (CDR1) and YYREEE (CDR2) are obtained from the germline V gene (reference sequence).